The rows below give T cell receptor beta chains drawn from one sample of a study of shared clonotypes between healthy human individuals. TCRdb's table, derived via immunoSEQ multiplex PCR, lists solely in-frame clones and lacks some. In the table there are roughly 650,000 clones, around 97% of which are singletons. The sample consisted of naive CD4+ T cells sorted from blood. The receptors were sampled from a woman in her 30s in good health. Both conserved end residues are trimmed from each CDR3. Fields, in order: J gene, CDR3 length, clone size, V gene, CDR3 protein. Clone size is given for some rows only: seen once, a few or many times, or a class if the clone is expanded.

j_gene: TRBJ1-4; len: 13; abundance: NA; v_gene: TRBV7-9; CDR3aa: ASSLQTGAREKLF
j_gene: TRBJ2-3; len: 12; abundance: NA; v_gene: TRBV7-9; CDR3aa: ASSLGLEQVTQY
j_gene: TRBJ2-7; len: 12; abundance: once; v_gene: TRBV10-3; CDR3aa: AISERITGYEQY
j_gene: TRBJ2-5; len: 11; abundance: NA; v_gene: TRBV25-1; CDR3aa: ASSELGEETQY
j_gene: TRBJ2-1; len: 12; abundance: NA; v_gene: TRBV6-6; CDR3aa: ASSYGSSYNEQF
j_gene: TRBJ2-7; len: 12; abundance: NA; v_gene: TRBV6-5; CDR3aa: ASRRGQVTYEQY
j_gene: TRBJ2-5; len: 14; abundance: NA; v_gene: TRBV19; CDR3aa: ASSSSLAVEQETQY
j_gene: TRBJ1-5; len: 14; abundance: NA; v_gene: TRBV6-6; CDR3aa: ASSSGDRDSNQPQH
j_gene: TRBJ1-3; len: 14; abundance: NA; v_gene: TRBV30; CDR3aa: AWSGSGLHSGNTIY
j_gene: TRBJ2-7; len: 10; abundance: NA; v_gene: TRBV2; CDR3aa: ASSPNPGEQY
j_gene: TRBJ2-7; len: 11; abundance: once; v_gene: TRBV7-3; CDR3aa: ASSLGPPYEQY
j_gene: TRBJ1-5; len: 12; abundance: NA; v_gene: TRBV27; CDR3aa: ASSPRQSNQPQH
j_gene: TRBJ2-1; len: 14; abundance: NA; v_gene: TRBV28; CDR3aa: ASSSAQGLAGGEQF
j_gene: TRBJ2-7; len: 13; abundance: NA; v_gene: TRBV5-4; CDR3aa: ASRKEWGSGSEQY
j_gene: TRBJ2-7; len: 10; abundance: NA; v_gene: TRBV29-1; CDR3aa: SVVNPGSEQY
j_gene: TRBJ2-3; len: 10; abundance: NA; v_gene: TRBV2; CDR3aa: ASSKLADTQY
j_gene: TRBJ1-4; len: 12; abundance: NA; v_gene: TRBV6-1; CDR3aa: ASREDVANEKLF
j_gene: TRBJ2-1; len: 13; abundance: NA; v_gene: TRBV19; CDR3aa: ASSISPSSYNEQF
j_gene: TRBJ1-1; len: 12; abundance: NA; v_gene: TRBV5-4; CDR3aa: ASSLEGAWTEAF
j_gene: TRBJ2-3; len: 12; abundance: NA; v_gene: TRBV27; CDR3aa: ASSLGRETDTQY
j_gene: TRBJ1-1; len: 12; abundance: NA; v_gene: TRBV27; CDR3aa: ASNAQGGGTEAF
j_gene: TRBJ2-5; len: 9; abundance: NA; v_gene: TRBV6-6; CDR3aa: ASRKGDYQY
j_gene: TRBJ1-6; len: 10; abundance: NA; v_gene: TRBV2; CDR3aa: ASSQADSPLH
j_gene: TRBJ2-2; len: 10; abundance: NA; v_gene: TRBV2; CDR3aa: ASNRDTGELF
j_gene: TRBJ2-7; len: 11; abundance: NA; v_gene: TRBV7-9; CDR3aa: ASSSLGVREQY
j_gene: TRBJ2-5; len: 10; abundance: NA; v_gene: TRBV15; CDR3aa: ATSRRGDYQY
j_gene: TRBJ2-1; len: 12; abundance: NA; v_gene: TRBV28; CDR3aa: AIKRDSSYNEQF
j_gene: TRBJ2-5; len: 16; abundance: NA; v_gene: TRBV25-1; CDR3aa: ASSELGGGAGGGETQY
j_gene: TRBJ2-5; len: 15; abundance: once; v_gene: TRBV7-9; CDR3aa: ASSKDTSGPARETQY
j_gene: TRBJ1-2; len: 13; abundance: NA; v_gene: TRBV19; CDR3aa: ASSIDLQPLSGYT
j_gene: TRBJ2-5; len: 11; abundance: NA; v_gene: TRBV2; CDR3aa: ASTGTDQETQY
j_gene: TRBJ2-3; len: 14; abundance: NA; v_gene: TRBV11-3; CDR3aa: ASSLNSGRHTDTQY
j_gene: TRBJ1-5; len: 14; abundance: NA; v_gene: TRBV15; CDR3aa: ATSTPLWGGNQPQH
j_gene: TRBJ1-1; len: 13; abundance: NA; v_gene: TRBV30; CDR3aa: ASPTGAAGVTEAF
j_gene: TRBJ1-6; len: 14; abundance: NA; v_gene: TRBV30; CDR3aa: AWSLRTGKYNSPLH
j_gene: TRBJ1-1; len: 14; abundance: NA; v_gene: TRBV4-2; CDR3aa: ASSQDGAGRNTEAF
j_gene: TRBJ1-5; len: 12; abundance: NA; v_gene: TRBV15; CDR3aa: ATSRVVENQPQH
j_gene: TRBJ2-2; len: 12; abundance: once; v_gene: TRBV18; CDR3aa: ASSQGQVTGELF
j_gene: TRBJ1-6; len: 11; abundance: NA; v_gene: TRBV7-2; CDR3aa: ASSLPAASPLH
j_gene: TRBJ1-5; len: 13; abundance: NA; v_gene: TRBV6-1; CDR3aa: ASSVRDYSNQPQH
j_gene: TRBJ1-5; len: 15; abundance: NA; v_gene: TRBV7-8; CDR3aa: ASSLSLLYSSNQPQH
j_gene: TRBJ2-3; len: 15; abundance: NA; v_gene: TRBV4-1; CDR3aa: ASSQARGAGKPDTQY
j_gene: TRBJ2-7; len: 12; abundance: NA; v_gene: TRBV19; CDR3aa: ASSTPGTGYEQY
j_gene: TRBJ2-1; len: 15; abundance: NA; v_gene: TRBV21-1; CDR3aa: ASSVKLLHHSDNEQF
j_gene: TRBJ1-3; len: 12; abundance: NA; v_gene: TRBV18; CDR3aa: ASSPRDSGNTIY
j_gene: TRBJ2-1; len: 12; abundance: NA; v_gene: TRBV10-1; CDR3aa: ASSDPGLGNEQF
j_gene: NA; len: 14; abundance: NA; v_gene: TRBV25-1; CDR3aa: ASRRLAGVKGYEQY
j_gene: TRBJ1-5; len: 11; abundance: NA; v_gene: TRBV6-1; CDR3aa: ASGGDDRQPQH
j_gene: TRBJ2-7; len: 13; abundance: once; v_gene: TRBV6-1; CDR3aa: ASSTGSVSSYEQY
j_gene: TRBJ2-3; len: 13; abundance: NA; v_gene: TRBV5-8; CDR3aa: ASNSPGGGPDTQY
j_gene: TRBJ2-1; len: 11; abundance: NA; v_gene: TRBV28; CDR3aa: ASTVGSYNEQF
j_gene: TRBJ2-3; len: 13; abundance: NA; v_gene: TRBV11-2; CDR3aa: ASSLAGAEADTQY
j_gene: TRBJ1-2; len: 12; abundance: NA; v_gene: TRBV19; CDR3aa: ASIEGGNNYGYT
j_gene: TRBJ2-1; len: 14; abundance: NA; v_gene: TRBV9; CDR3aa: ASSVEVAGDYNEQF
j_gene: TRBJ2-1; len: 11; abundance: NA; v_gene: TRBV30; CDR3aa: AWNLWEFNEQF
j_gene: TRBJ2-3; len: 12; abundance: once; v_gene: TRBV19; CDR3aa: ASSIPPSSDTQY
j_gene: TRBJ1-1; len: 14; abundance: NA; v_gene: TRBV5-4; CDR3aa: ASSSGGVVVNTEAF